These 7 T cell receptor beta chains were all obtained from the same sample, sequenced in a study of T cells after yellow fever vaccination. TCRdb re-analysed the 5' RACE reads in MiXCR, keeping a single row per CDR3 protein. The sample has under 600,000 distinct CDR3 sequences, approximately 13% seen once. Here the sequenced sample was PBMCs, taken on the day of the yellow fever booster vaccination. The receptors originated from a man aged 25 to 40 who received the YFV17D yellow fever vaccine.

V gene TRBV29-1 combines with J gene TRBJ1-2; D is uncertain. Germline assignment: CDR1 SQVTM and CDR2 ANQGSEA. V was clipped by 1 base and J by 4 bases, with 16 bases between them. CDR3 size: 15 residues. DNA for the CDR3: TGCAGCGTTGAAGCCCCCCAGGCAGATGGCTATGGCTACACCTTC. It specifies CSVEAPQADGYGYTF.

Only a few counts were recorded for this clonotype. This chain connects TRBV2 to TRBJ2-1; maybe TRBD2 (6 bases). Germline CDR1 and CDR2: SNHLY and FYNNEI. The CDR3 length is 15 residues. V gave up 6 bases and J gave up 7 bases, with 19 bases separating them. The CDR3 DNA follows: TGTGCCAGCAGGACACAACGGGAGCTTCTTAATGAGCAGTTCTTC. This sequence encodes CASRTQRELLNEQFF. The full variable domain, with the rest looked up from reference TRBV2 and TRBJ2-1, is EPEVTQTPSHQVTQMGQEVILRCVPISNHLYFYWYRQILGQKVEFLVSFYNNEISEKSEIFDDQFSVERPDGSNFTLKIRSTKLEDSAMYFCASRTQRELLNEQFFGPGTRLTVL.

CDR3 residues: CASSQQGRMDGYTF. CDR3 DNA sequence: TGTGCCAGCAGCCAACAGGGGCGCATGGATGGCTACACCTTC. This chain uses TRBV14 with TRBJ1-2, with a possible D match to TRBD1 (6 bases). Germline-derived CDR1 and CDR2 are SGHDN and FVKESK. V dropped 2 bases and J dropped 6 bases, with 13 bases sitting between them. This CDR3 region has 14 residues.

This clonotype was detected a few times. The chain uses TRBV12-3 or TRBV12-4 and TRBJ2-2; 11 bases fit TRBD2. Losses at the gene ends were 6 bases for V and 6 bases for J; bases not matched to a gene: 12. The CDR3 loop spans 17 amino acids. CDR3 nucleotides: TGTGCCAGCAGCTCTAATAGCGGGAGGGTATCGGCCGGGGAGCTGTTTTTT. This codes for CASSSNSGRVSAGELFF.

The rearrangement joins TRBV5-1 to TRBJ1-1, with D unclear. Trimming cost V 0 bases and J 3 bases, with 12 bases left between them. The CDR3 sequence is 15 residues long. Germline V lookup: CDR1 SGHRS, CDR2 YFSETQ. CDR3 loop: CASSLDDDGHTEAFF. DNA of the CDR3: TGCGCCAGCAGCTTGGACGACGACGGTCACACTGAAGCTTTCTTT.

This clonotype showed up just a few times. The gene calls are TRBV30 and TRBJ2-2; possible D gene TRBD2, 5 bases. Trimming took 0 bases from V and 10 from J, leaving 12 bases between them. CDR1 GTSNPN and CDR2 SVGIG come from the germline V gene (reference sequence). The CDR3 extends over 13 amino acids. The CDR3 DNA sequence: TGTGCCTGGAGTGTACGGGGAGTTGAGGAGCTGTTTTTT. Translated, it gives CAWSVRGVEELFF.

The chain links TRBV7-2 to TRBJ2-6; D ambiguous. This CDR3 is 16 amino acids long. Trimming took 1 base from V and 0 from J, leaving 7 bases between them. Germline V lookup: CDR1 SGHTA, CDR2 FQGNSA. The CDR3 region has the DNA TGTGCCAGCAGCTTAGACTGGCCCTCTGGGGCCAACGTCCTGACTTTC. The encoded protein is CASSLDWPSGANVLTF.